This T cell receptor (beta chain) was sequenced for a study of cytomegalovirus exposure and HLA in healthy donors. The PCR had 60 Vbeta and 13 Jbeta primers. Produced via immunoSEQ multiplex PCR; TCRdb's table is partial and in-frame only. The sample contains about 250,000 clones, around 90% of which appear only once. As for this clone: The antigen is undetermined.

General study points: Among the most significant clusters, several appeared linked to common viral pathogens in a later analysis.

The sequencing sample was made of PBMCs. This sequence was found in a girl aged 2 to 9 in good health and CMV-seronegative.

The CDR3 bases are TGTGCCAGCTCACCACCGGGGAGGTTCCCAGATACGCAGTATTTT. Translating it yields CASSPPGRFPDTQYF. The chain joins TRBV18 to TRBJ2-3; a possible D gene is TRBD2 (6 bases). Germline lookup yields CDR1 KGHSH and CDR2 LQKENI. This CDR3 contains 15 residues. Trimming took off 0 bases at V and 4 bases at J, with 11 bases between the two ends.